The 10 T cell receptor beta chains below were found in one sample sequenced in a study of blood T cell repertoires in COVID-19. The repertoire was sequenced with immunoSEQ multiplex PCR; TCRdb's copy has only in-frame clones and lacks some. Seen here are some 60,000 clones, about 82% observed once, and the top ten hold 15% to 20%. Sequencing was performed on peripheral blood. These receptors were collected from a human donor in a cohort sampled during active COVID-19.

A remark on this clone: The identical CDR3 is also encoded by other nucleotide sequences in the sample. The gene calls are TRBV6-2 or TRBV6-3 and TRBJ2-5, with unresolved D. V lost 3 bases, J lost 4 bases, and 6 bases lay in between. The germline V gene encodes CDR1 MNHEY and CDR2 SVGEGT. CDR3 length: 12 amino acids. The CDR3 loop is CASSYVGETQYF. The CDR3 DNA sequence: TGTGCCAGCAGTTATGTCGGAGAGACCCAGTACTTC.

The CDR3 protein is CASSQGRQGQWGNEQFF. The DNA of the CDR3 is TGCGCCAGCAGCCAAGGACGGCAGGGACAGTGGGGCAATGAGCAGTTCTTC. This rearrangement joins TRBV4-3 to TRBJ2-1; TRBD1 matches at 7 bases. The germline V gene encodes CDR1 LGHNA and CDR2 YSLEER. This CDR3 is 17 amino acids long. V shed 1 base and J 6 bases; nucleotides not matched to a gene: 12.

A single count supports this clone. V usage is TRBV5-1 and J usage is TRBJ2-7; TRBD1 might be the D (5 bases). Looked up from germline, CDR1 is SGHRS and CDR2 is YFSETQ. The V gene lost 1 base and the J gene lost 2 bases, with 10 bases spanning the gap. There are 14 residues in the CDR3. The CDR3 bases are TGCGCCAGCAGCTTGACAGGTCCAACCTACGAGCAGTACTTC. Translated, it gives CASSLTGPTYEQYF. The variable domain in full, completed from reference TRBV5-1 and TRBJ2-7, reads KAGVTQTPRYLIKTRGQQVTLSCSPISGHRSVSWYQQTPGQGLQFLFEYFSETQRNKGNFPGRFSGRQFSNSRSEMNVSTLELGDSALYLCASSLTGPTYEQYFGPGTRLTVT.

This rearrangement joins TRBV7-2 to TRBJ2-3; D is unresolved. Germline loops: CDR1 SGHTA, CDR2 FQGNSA. V lost 5 bases, J lost 3 bases, and 9 bases lay in between. This CDR3 is 13 amino acids long. The CDR3 DNA reads TGTGCCAGCAGCCTGGAGCGTACAGATACGCAGTATTTT. Protein: CASSLERTDTQYF.

Worth noting for this clone: Within the sample, other DNA sequences also encode this same CDR3. Here the CDR3 reads CSARSGFEQYF. The CDR3, as DNA: TGCAGTGCTAGATCCGGTTTCGAGCAGTACTTC. This chain uses TRBV20-1 with TRBJ2-7; D not certain. This CDR3 has 11 amino acids. The ends were cut back, 2 bases at V and 6 bases at J, with 8 bases in the middle. From germline, CDR1 is DFQATT and CDR2 SNEGSKA (reference sequence).

In DNA, the CDR3 is TGTGCCAGCAGCCCTCGACAGGGGAGGTCCTACAATGAGCAGTTCTTC. Protein: CASSPRQGRSYNEQFF. V gene TRBV7-9 combines with J gene TRBJ2-1; 8 bases map to TRBD1. CDR3 length: 16 residues. Germline values: CDR1 SEHNR, CDR2 FQNEAQ (reference sequence). Trimming cost V 5 bases and J 1 base; bases outside gene matches: 7.

This clone was picked up one time. The CDR3 spells CASSIGTGGSYEQYF. CDR3 DNA sequence: TGTGCCAGTAGTATAGGGACAGGAGGTTCCTACGAGCAGTACTTC. V is TRBV19 and J is TRBJ2-7; TRBD1 matches at 7 bases. V was clipped by 1 base and J by 1 base; unmatched bases: 4. This CDR3 region has 15 residues. Germline CDR1 and CDR2: LNHDA and SQIVND (reference sequence).

This clone was seen once. The rearrangement links TRBV6-1 to TRBJ1-2; 10 bases fit TRBD1. V dropped 2 bases and J dropped 8; count of bases not matched to a gene: 8. Germline lookup yields CDR1 MNHNS and CDR2 SASEGT. The CDR3 contains 15 residues. The DNA of the CDR3 is TGTGCCAGCAGTGAAAGTGGACAGGGGGTAGAGGGCTACACCTTC. Translation gives CASSESGQGVEGYTF.

The chain joins TRBV12-3 or TRBV12-4 to TRBJ2-7, with D hard to call. Between the trimmed V and J ends, which lost 2 bases and 0 bases, there was a span of 5 bases. The CDR3 covers 13 residues. The CDR3 bases are TGTGCCAGCAGTTTATCGAGCTCCTACGAGCAGTACTTC. This translates into CASSLSSSYEQYF.

The chain uses TRBV7-2 and TRBJ2-7; 9 nucleotides line up with TRBD1. CDR3 size: 13 residues. The V segment lost 5 bases and the J segment 12 bases; nucleotides outside the gene matches: 11. CDR1 is SGHTA, CDR2 FQGNSA, per germline. CDR3 bases: TGTGCCAGCAGCCCAGGACAGGGGTTCCTCCCGTACTTC. This sequence encodes CASSPGQGFLPYF.